The 18 T cell receptor beta chains below all came from one sample that was sequenced in a study of CD8 T cells in Susac syndrome. RNA totalling about 0.5 to 1 ug underwent reverse transcription with random hexamers. TCRdb fed the immunoSEQ multiplex PCR reads into MiXCR, producing one record per CDR3 protein. The data contain 150,000 to 200,000 distinct CDR3 sequences, approximately 94% of them seen just once; the ten biggest clones take up approximately 0.11%. The sample taken for sequencing was CD4+ T cells from PBMCs. Every receptor here comes from a human donor with Susac syndrome.

V usage is TRBV7-9 and J usage is TRBJ2-3; D is perhaps TRBD1 (5 bases). Germline V gene data show CDR1 as SEHNR and CDR2 as FQNEAQ (reference sequence). The CDR3 spans 15 residues. Trimming shortened V by 1 base and J by 1 base, and 9 bases separated the two germline ends. CDR3 nucleotide sequence: TGTGCCAGCAGCTTAGTTGGCAGGGGCACAGATACGCAGTATTTT. Translated, it gives CASSLVGRGTDTQYF.

The chain carries TRBV6-1 and TRBJ1-2; 8 bases are shared with TRBD1. V lost 6 bases, J lost 7 bases, and 7 bases stayed unmatched. The germline V gene encodes CDR1 MNHNS and CDR2 SASEGT. The CDR3 runs 13 residues. CDR3 sequence reads: CASRTGEYGGYTF. CDR3 DNA: TGTGCCAGCAGGACAGGGGAATATGGTGGCTACACCTTC.

The V and J genes are TRBV15 and TRBJ2-5, with 8 bases that match TRBD2. CDR1 and CDR2 (germline): LNHNV, YYDKDF (reference sequence). V dropped 0 bases and J dropped 3; count of bases not matched to a gene: 6. The CDR3 is 16 residues long. CDR3 sequence (DNA): TGTGCCACCAGCAGAGAGCGGGGGGCGTCCAAAGAGACCCAGTACTTC. Its protein is CATSRERGASKETQYF.

This clonotype was counted a single time. The chain links TRBV13 to TRBJ2-6; 7 nucleotides line up with TRBD2. CDR1 is PRHDT, CDR2 FYEKMQ, per germline (reference sequence). This CDR3 contains 15 residues. The J segment lost 5 bases and the V segment lost 1 base, leaving 2 bases of the junction unmatched. The CDR3 DNA is TGTGCCAGCAGCTTAGAGCGGGGACGGGCCAACGTCCTGACTTTC. Its translation is CASSLERGRANVLTF. Based on the CDR3 plus reference TRBV13 and TRBJ2-6, the full variable domain is AAGVIQSPRHLIKEKRETATLKCYPIPRHDTVYWYQQGPGQDPQFLISFYEKMQSDKGSIPDRFSAQQFSDYHSELNMSSLELGDSALYFCASSLERGRANVLTFGAGSRLTVL.

The rearrangement joins TRBV7-7 to TRBJ2-3; maybe TRBD1 (6 bases). The CDR3 totals 15 residues. Deletions cut 4 bases from V and 0 bases from J, with 11 bases between. Germline CDR1 SSHAT, CDR2 FNYEAQ (reference sequence). CDR3 coding DNA: TGTGCCAGCAGCTCAGGGGTCTTAAGCACAGATACGCAGTATTTT. Protein sequence: CASSSGVLSTDTQYF. Drawing the rest from reference TRBV7-7 and TRBJ2-3, the complete variable domain is GAGVSQSPRYKVTKRGQDVTLRCDPISSHATLYWYQQALGQGPEFLTYFNYEAQPDKSGLPSDRFSAERPEGSISTLTIQRTEQRDSAMYRCASSSGVLSTDTQYFGPGTRLTVL.

This clonotype was observed a single time. The chain couples TRBV20-1 to TRBJ2-1; D call uncertain. CDR1 is DFQATT and CDR2 is SNEGSKA in the germline V gene (reference sequence). The CDR3 extends over 13 amino acids. V lost 6 bases and J 5 bases, leaving 14 bases between the germline ends. This CDR3 reads CSAQDTIHNEQFF. The CDR3 DNA reads TGCAGTGCCCAGGATACTATACACAATGAGCAGTTCTTC.

This rearrangement joins TRBV6-2 or TRBV6-3 to TRBJ1-5; D is undetermined. This CDR3 is built from 15 residues. Germline CDR1 is MNHEY and CDR2 is SVGEGT. V was trimmed by 0 bases and J by 2 bases, leaving 8 bases between them. CDR3 protein: CASSYSGRRNQPQHF. The CDR3 DNA sequence: TGTGCCAGCAGTTACTCCGGACGACGCAATCAGCCCCAGCATTTT.

The rearrangement joins TRBV15 to TRBJ2-1, with 8 bases that match TRBD2. The CDR3 is 16 amino acids. Germline lookup yields CDR1 LNHNV and CDR2 YYDKDF (reference sequence). The trim removed 0 bases at V and 7 bases at J, leaving 8 bases unmatched. The CDR3 reads CATSRDRGGAGNEQFF. Here the CDR3 DNA reads TGTGCCACCAGCAGAGATCGGGGGGGCGCAGGGAATGAGCAGTTCTTC.

This clonotype was detected only once. The V and J genes are TRBV14 and TRBJ2-1, with D perhaps TRBD1 or TRBD2 (5 bases each). Germline loops: CDR1 SGHDN, CDR2 FVKESK. CDR3 length equals 15 residues. With 6 bases removed from V and 8 bases from J, the gap between germline ends came to 20 bases. CDR3 protein: CASRLSGDPPHEQFF. Written as DNA, the CDR3 is TGTGCCAGCAGACTATCCGGGGACCCGCCACATGAGCAGTTCTTC.

The chain links TRBV6-5 to TRBJ1-2; the match to TRBD1 covers 11 bases. Germline values: CDR1 MNHEY, CDR2 SVGAGI. V lost 2 bases to trimming and J lost 5 bases; unmatched junction nucleotides: 7. The CDR3 runs to 16 residues. CDR3 nucleotides: TGTGCCAGCAGTTACATCAGGACAGGGGGCGGTTATGGCTACACCTTC. Translated: CASSYIRTGGGYGYTF.

The V gene is TRBV20-1, the J gene TRBJ2-1; 8 bases match TRBD2. This CDR3 is built from 13 residues. CDR1 and CDR2 from the germline V gene are DFQATT and SNEGSKA (reference sequence). With 0 bases clipped from V and 7 bases from J, the junction kept 2 bases outside the gene matches. CDR3 nucleotides: TGCAGTGCTAGAGAACTAGCGGAAAATGAGCAGTTCTTC. This gives the protein CSARELAENEQFF.

The rearrangement links TRBV2 to TRBJ1-2, with no clear D. V gave up 4 bases and J gave up 2 bases, with 5 bases separating them. The CDR3 is made up of 12 amino acids. Looked up from germline, CDR1 is SNHLY and CDR2 is FYNNEI. Written as DNA, the CDR3 is TGTGCCAGCAGTGCGACGAACTATGGCTACACCTTC. This encodes CASSATNYGYTF.

V and J are TRBV20-1 and TRBJ1-5; 8 nucleotides agree with TRBD1. Unmatched junction bases numbered 4, after V lost 5 bases and J lost 7 bases. Germline loops: CDR1 DFQATT, CDR2 SNEGSKA (reference sequence). The CDR3 is 12 residues long. The CDR3 DNA is TGCAGTGCTTTGGACAGGGTGCAGCCCCAGCATTTT. Translated, it gives CSALDRVQPQHF.

This chain links TRBV11-2 with TRBJ2-7, with 9 positions matching TRBD1. The germline CDR1 and CDR2 sequences are SGHAT and FQNNGV. This CDR3 is built from 17 residues. V lost 1 base to trimming and J lost 2 bases; unmatched junction nucleotides: 9. CDR3 sequence reads: CASSLGAQGADTYEQYF. The CDR3 coding sequence is TGTGCCAGCAGCTTAGGGGCACAGGGGGCGGACACCTACGAGCAGTACTTC.

The genes are TRBV5-4 and TRBJ2-2; D call uncertain. Trimming took 2 bases from V and 6 from J, leaving 11 bases between them. CDR3 length: 14 residues. Germline V CDR1 and CDR2: SGHNT, YYREEE (reference sequence). The CDR3 loop is CASSLPGLPGELFF. The CDR3 region has the DNA TGTGCCAGCAGCTTACCGGGTTTACCCGGGGAGCTGTTTTTT. The full variable domain, with the rest looked up from reference TRBV5-4 and TRBJ2-2, is ETGVTQSPTHLIKTRGQQVTLRCSSQSGHNTVSWYQQALGQGPQFIFQYYREEENGRGNFPPRFSGLQFPNYSSELNVNALELDDSALYLCASSLPGLPGELFFGEGSRLTVL.

V gene TRBV2 combines with J gene TRBJ2-2; no definite D call. This CDR3 is 12 amino acids long. The germline V gene has CDR1 SNHLY and CDR2 FYNNEI. The V and J ends lost 6 bases and 6 bases respectively, with 8 bases between them. CDR3 region: CASSIESGELFF. The CDR3 bases are TGTGCCAGCAGCATCGAGTCCGGGGAGCTGTTTTTT.

This chain connects TRBV7-2 to TRBJ2-4; D ambiguous. V lost 1 base and J lost 0, with 10 bases in between. There are 16 residues in the CDR3. Germline CDR1 SGHTA, CDR2 FQGNSA. The CDR3 region has the DNA TGTGCCAGCAGCTTAGAAGTGGGTTTAGCCAAAAACATTCAGTACTTC. Translated: CASSLEVGLAKNIQYF.

The chain employs TRBV20-1 and TRBJ2-5; 9 bases are shared with TRBD1. The CDR3 covers 15 residues. J was trimmed by 5 bases and V by 2 bases; bases with no gene match: 9. Germline CDR1 is DFQATT and CDR2 is SNEGSKA (reference sequence). DNA of the CDR3: TGCAGTGCTAGATCTGGGACAGGGCTTCAGGAGACCCAGTACTTC. This codes for CSARSGTGLQETQYF.